This paragraph covers one T cell receptor beta chain sequence. No antigen is known for it. The data were taken from a study of T cells after yellow fever vaccination. General study findings and limits: Contaminants from the bulk population, in the form of abundant clonotypes, could be found in FACS-sorted repertoires. The CD4 compartment and the CD8 compartment contained a small share of clonotypes in common.

In making TCR cDNA, 5'RACE template switching added a universal primer site and UMIs to it. TCRdb independently ran MiXCR on the 5' RACE reads; one entry per CDR3 protein. The table has roughly 27,000 distinct CDR3 sequences, less than 5.5% seen once; the top ten hold about 41%. This CDR3 has 16 residues. The V end lost 4 bases, the J end lost 2 bases, and 17 bases lay between the germline ends. Germline-derived CDR1 and CDR2 are LGHNA and YNFKEQ. The gene calls are TRBV4-2 and TRBJ1-1, with D unresolved. The material sequenced was CD8+ T cells sorted from PBMCs, taken 10 days after the yellow fever booster vaccination. This sequence was found in a man younger than 40 who received the YFV17D yellow fever vaccine. CDR3 in amino acids: CASSPGHLGSNTEAFF. The CDR3 nucleotides read TGTGCCAGCAGCCCCGGGCACCTCGGCTCCAACACTGAAGCTTTCTTT.